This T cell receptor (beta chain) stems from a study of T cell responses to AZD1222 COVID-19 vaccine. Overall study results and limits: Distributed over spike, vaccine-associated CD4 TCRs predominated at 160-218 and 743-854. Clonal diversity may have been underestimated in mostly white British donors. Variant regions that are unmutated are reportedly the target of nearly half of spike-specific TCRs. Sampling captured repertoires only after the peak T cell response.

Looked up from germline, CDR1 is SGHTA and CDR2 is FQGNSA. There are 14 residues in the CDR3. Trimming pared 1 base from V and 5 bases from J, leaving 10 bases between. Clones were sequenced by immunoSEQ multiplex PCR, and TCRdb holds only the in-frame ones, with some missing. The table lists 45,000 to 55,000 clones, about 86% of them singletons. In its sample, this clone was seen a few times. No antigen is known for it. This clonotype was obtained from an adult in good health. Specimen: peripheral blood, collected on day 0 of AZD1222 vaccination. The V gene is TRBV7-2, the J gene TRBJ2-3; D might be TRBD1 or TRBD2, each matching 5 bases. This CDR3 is CASSLEGERDTQYF. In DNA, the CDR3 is TGTGCCAGCAGCTTAGAAGGGGAGCGAGATACGCAGTATTTT.